Detailed here is one T cell receptor (beta chain). In its sample, this clonotype was seen many times. Its antigen is unknown. Per-nucleotide qualities are absent, and no much larger clonotype sits a single base away. Genomic DNA extracted from blood, in amounts of roughly 230-550 ng, served as the starting material for amplifying TRB repertoires. The sample is drawn from a study of T and B cells in COVID-19 patients (dated by TCRdb to 2020 to 2021). Background for the entire study: In this study, adaptive immunity was profiled in COVID-19 patients who either had active infection or had recovered, using TRB and IGH repertoire sequencing of peripheral blood. An age-matched reference group of under 40 healthy donors negative for COVID-19 antibodies served as the comparison for repertoire analyses. Of the approximately 22 patients in the active-infection cohort, 18 had comorbidities associated with unfavorable COVID-19 outcome. Critical illness requiring mechanical ventilation or ECMO was present in about 55% of the 20 patients in the active-infection cohort. Up to roughly 10 follow-up blood samples were collected per patient, with some samples spanning different disease stages in the same individual. The repository of TCR and BCR sequences included around 71 time points from over 35 patients, and more than 8 million TCR sequences were analysed. A couple of patients were in both the active and recovered cohorts because samples existed from active disease and from after recovery. A recovered cohort was made up of roughly 19 patients contributing 20 samples, mostly after mild to moderate COVID-19 managed as outpatients. Median age was about 34 years in the recovered cohort versus about 68 years in the active-infection cohort. Results the study describes overall, beyond this receptor: Strongly skewed TRBV/TRBJ gene usage was reported in patients with COVID-19. A total of around 2,100 TCR clusters were exclusive to the recovered cohort, and approximately 31 of those clusters were low-pGen clusters. Specific T cell subsets (CD4+/Treg/CD8+) and sorted SARS-CoV-2-responsive or tetramer+ T cells had not yet been sequenced, and these experiments were ongoing. During active COVID-19 the TRB repertoires were highly clonal, but at recovery diversity and richness rose above the levels seen in healthy donors. Few blood samples were available from mildly ill patients while symptoms were present, and early samples from severe cases were likewise scarce. Prospective validation of the reported TCR clusters was stated to be required before clinical use. The cohort was considered too small to assess HLA contributions to COVID-19 susceptibility or severity.

Sequencing instrument: Illumina MiSeq. Multiplex PCR with BIOMED2 TRB-A/B primer pools was used to amplify TRB rearrangements. Two consecutive PCRs added Illumina-compatible adapters and 7-nucleotide sample barcodes to the amplicons. All library PCRs used Phusion HS II polymerase. Amplicons were purified from gel with the NucleoSpin Gel and PCR Clean-up kit, quantified on Qubit, and pooled at about 4 nM. Amplicon pool quality was checked on an Agilent 2100 Bioanalyzer before Illumina next-generation sequencing. The authors' pipeline ran thus. MiXCR 3.0.8 with the default MiXCR reference library was used to annotate TRB rearrangements. Non-productive reads and sequences with fewer than 2 reads were removed, and each unique CDR3 nucleotide sequence was counted as one clone. Clonality, diversity, richness and V-J gene usage were computed in R 3.5.1. GLIPH2 was used to cluster TCRs by CDR3 similarity, and OLGA was used to calculate generation probabilities. GLIPH2 clusters were kept only if they contained at least four unique TCR clonotypes found in at least three individuals. Through fastp at Q25 and MiXCR, TCRdb rebuilt clones from the public reads, retaining in-frame beta chains. Each CDR3 protein appears once, grouped with its most common genes and DNA. The V and J calls were not made by the authors but by TCRdb's processing. In this sample the table shows about 15,000 distinct CDR3 sequences, roughly 29% of which occur a single time. The ten biggest clones cover 0.95% to 1.5% of the sample.

V is reduced by 0 bases and J by 2 bases, leaving a spacing of 5 bases between them. CDR1 and CDR2, looked up from the germline V gene (reference sequence), are SGHNT and YYREEE. The CDR3, cysteine through phenylalanine, is 14 amino acids long. Only the CDR3 region is kept as DNA, spanning 42 bases read in frame from base 1. The sequence was collected from a human donor who had recovered from COVID-19. Sequenced: blood. Recombination joined TRBV5-4 with TRBJ2-2, with the D gene uncertain. The CDR3 region: CASSLEVNTGELFF. The DNA sequence follows: TGTGCCAGCAGCTTGGAGGTCAACACCGGGGAGCTGTTTTTT. The CDR3 plus the reference TRBV5-4 and TRBJ2-2 genes for the other parts give the full variable domain: ETGVTQSPTHLIKTRGQQVTLRCSSQSGHNTVSWYQQALGQGPQFIFQYYREEENGRGNFPPRFSGLQFPNYSSELNVNALELDDSALYLCASSLEVNTGELFFGEGSRLTVL.